This T cell receptor (beta chain) came from a study of CD8 T cells in Susac syndrome. With random hexamers, 0.5 to 1 ug RNA was reverse transcribed. TCRdb independently ran MiXCR on the immunoSEQ multiplex PCR reads; one entry per CDR3 protein. Of some 150,000 distinct CDR3 sequences listed, approximately 95% were seen once; the top ten hold approximately 0.13%. The CDR3 has 12 residues. Unmatched junction bases numbered 9, after V lost 4 bases and J lost 13 bases. Per the germline V gene, CDR1 is DFQATT and CDR2 is SNEGSKA (reference sequence). Sample: CD4+ T cells from PBMCs. The clonotype originates from a human donor with Susac syndrome. The chain has TRBV20-1 and TRBJ2-1; 8 bases map to TRBD2. The CDR3: CSANLREGRQFF. CDR3 sequence (DNA): TGCAGTGCTAATTTACGGGAGGGCCGCCAGTTCTTC.